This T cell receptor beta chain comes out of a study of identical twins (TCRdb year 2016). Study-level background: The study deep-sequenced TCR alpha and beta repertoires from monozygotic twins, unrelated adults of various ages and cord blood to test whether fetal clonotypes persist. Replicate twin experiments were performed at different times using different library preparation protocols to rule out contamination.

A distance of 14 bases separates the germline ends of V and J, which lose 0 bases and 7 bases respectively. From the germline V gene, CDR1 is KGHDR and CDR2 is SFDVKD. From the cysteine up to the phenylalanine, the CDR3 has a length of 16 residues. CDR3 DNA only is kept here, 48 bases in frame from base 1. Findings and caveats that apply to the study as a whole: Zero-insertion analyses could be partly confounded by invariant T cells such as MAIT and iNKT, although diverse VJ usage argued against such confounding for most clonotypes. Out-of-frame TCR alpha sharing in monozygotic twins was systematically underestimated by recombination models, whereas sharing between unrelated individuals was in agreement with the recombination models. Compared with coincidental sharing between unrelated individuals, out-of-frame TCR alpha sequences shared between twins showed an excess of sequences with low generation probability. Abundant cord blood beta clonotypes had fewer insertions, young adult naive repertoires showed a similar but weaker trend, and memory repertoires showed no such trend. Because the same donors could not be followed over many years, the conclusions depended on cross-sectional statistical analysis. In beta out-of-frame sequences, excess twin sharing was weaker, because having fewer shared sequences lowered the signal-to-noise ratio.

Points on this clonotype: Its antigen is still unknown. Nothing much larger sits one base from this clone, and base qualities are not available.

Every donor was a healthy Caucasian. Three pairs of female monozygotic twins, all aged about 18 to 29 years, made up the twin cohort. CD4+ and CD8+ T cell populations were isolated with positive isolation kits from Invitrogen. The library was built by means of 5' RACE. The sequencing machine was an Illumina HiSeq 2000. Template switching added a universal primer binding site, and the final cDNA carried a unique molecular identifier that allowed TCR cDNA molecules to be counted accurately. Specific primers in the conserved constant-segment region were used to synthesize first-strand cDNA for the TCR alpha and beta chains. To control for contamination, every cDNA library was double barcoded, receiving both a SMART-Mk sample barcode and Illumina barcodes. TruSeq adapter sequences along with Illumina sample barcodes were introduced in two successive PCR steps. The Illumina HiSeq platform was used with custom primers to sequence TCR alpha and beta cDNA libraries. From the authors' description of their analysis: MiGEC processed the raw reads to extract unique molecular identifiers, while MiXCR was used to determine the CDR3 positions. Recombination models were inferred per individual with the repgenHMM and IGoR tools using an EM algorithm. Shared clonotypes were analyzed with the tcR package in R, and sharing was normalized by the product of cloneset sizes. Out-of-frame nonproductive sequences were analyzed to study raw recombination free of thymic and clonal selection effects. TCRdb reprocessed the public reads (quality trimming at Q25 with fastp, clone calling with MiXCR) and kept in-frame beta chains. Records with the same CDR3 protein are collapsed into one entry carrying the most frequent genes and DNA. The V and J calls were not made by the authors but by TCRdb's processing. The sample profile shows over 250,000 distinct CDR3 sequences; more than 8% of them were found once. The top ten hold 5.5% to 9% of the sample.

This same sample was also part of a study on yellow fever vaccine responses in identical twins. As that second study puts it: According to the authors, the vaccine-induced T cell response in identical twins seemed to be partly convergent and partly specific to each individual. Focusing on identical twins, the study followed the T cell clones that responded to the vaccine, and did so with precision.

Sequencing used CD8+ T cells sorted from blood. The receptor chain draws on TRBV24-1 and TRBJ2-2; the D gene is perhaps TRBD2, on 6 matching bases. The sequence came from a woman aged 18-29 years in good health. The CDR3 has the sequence CATSDLPPSEGGELFF. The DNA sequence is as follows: TGTGCCACCAGTGATTTGCCCCCTAGCGAAGGCGGGGAGCTGTTTTTT.